This TCR beta chain was identified during a study of T cell clonotyping in hematopoietic cell transplantation. The wider study: Recipient samples before transplant were obtained post-cytoreduction. Whole-study results and caveats: Recipient TCR diversity dropped after transplant; expanded clonotypes rose from day 30 to 180.

The time point: recipient sample about 28 days before transplant, after cytoreduction. Samples: about 28 days before transplant, then days 30, 100 and 180 after. This CDR3 spans 16 amino acids. Germline V gene data show CDR1 as LNHDA and CDR2 as SQIVND (reference sequence). Trimming removed 7 bases from V and 0 bases from J, with 13 bases in between. The table came from immunoSEQ multiplex PCR; TCRdb's copy has only in-frame clones and leaves some out. The sample has roughly 30,000 clones, about three quarters seen once. With respect to this clone: The target antigen is unknown.

This clonotype was obtained from a woman aged 25 to 39 with chronic myeloid leukemia. Some clones in this sample may be carry-over from other donors' samples. The sample here was peripheral blood mononuclear cells, taken before stem cell transplant. The rearrangement joins TRBV19 to TRBJ1-6; D might be TRBD1 (5 bases). This CDR3 is CASTHIGGSYNSPLHF. For the CDR3, the DNA is TGTGCCAGTACTCATATCGGGGGCTCCTATAATTCACCCCTCCACTTT.